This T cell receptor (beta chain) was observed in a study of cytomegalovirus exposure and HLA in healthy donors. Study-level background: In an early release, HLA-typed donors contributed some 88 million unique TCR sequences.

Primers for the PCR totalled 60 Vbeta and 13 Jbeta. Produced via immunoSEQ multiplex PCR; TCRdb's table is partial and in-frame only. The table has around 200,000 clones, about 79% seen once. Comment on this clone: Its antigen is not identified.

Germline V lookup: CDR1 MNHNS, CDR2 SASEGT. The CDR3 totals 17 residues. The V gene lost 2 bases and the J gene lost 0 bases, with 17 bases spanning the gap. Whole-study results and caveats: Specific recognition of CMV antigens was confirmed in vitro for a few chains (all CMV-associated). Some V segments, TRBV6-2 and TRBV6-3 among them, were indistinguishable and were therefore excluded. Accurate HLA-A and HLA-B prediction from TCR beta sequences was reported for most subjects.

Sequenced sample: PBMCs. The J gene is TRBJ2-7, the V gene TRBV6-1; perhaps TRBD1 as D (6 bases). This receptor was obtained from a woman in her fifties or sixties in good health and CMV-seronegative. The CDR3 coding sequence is TGTGCCAGCAGTGAATTAGCCGGGACATTCTACTCCTACGAGCAGTACTTC. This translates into CASSELAGTFYSYEQYF.